One TCR beta chain is described in this entry. Its antigen is as yet unknown. The data were obtained in a study of breast tumors, draining lymph nodes, adjacent tissues. Study-level findings and limits: Data only fit, rather than demonstrated, lymph node origin of most tumor T cells. The data were judged consistent with most tumor T cells coming from lymph node and expanding in tumor. Tumors had less TCR diversity than lymph nodes, more than nontumor tissue. Luminal-like breast cancer showed significantly greater tumor-nontumor repertoire similarity than basal-like breast cancer did.

This CDR3 contains 12 residues. Germline CDR1 DFQATT, CDR2 SNEGSKA (reference sequence). Trimming took 6 bases from V and 10 from J; bases not matched to a gene: 4. Breast cancer patients provided tissue from their axillary draining lymph nodes. TCRdb reanalysed the multiplex PCR reads using MiXCR and keeps one entry per CDR3 protein. This sample has approximately 210,000 distinct CDR3 sequences, with 30% to 35% found just once. Source material: axillary lymph node tissue. This chain links TRBV20-1 with TRBJ1-6, with 9 bases identical to TRBD1. The sequence was collected from a female donor with breast cancer. Some clones in this sample may be carry-over from other donors' samples. The CDR3 DNA reads as TGCAGTGCGGGACAGGGCGAATCACCCCTCCACTTT. This sequence encodes CSAGQGESPLHF.